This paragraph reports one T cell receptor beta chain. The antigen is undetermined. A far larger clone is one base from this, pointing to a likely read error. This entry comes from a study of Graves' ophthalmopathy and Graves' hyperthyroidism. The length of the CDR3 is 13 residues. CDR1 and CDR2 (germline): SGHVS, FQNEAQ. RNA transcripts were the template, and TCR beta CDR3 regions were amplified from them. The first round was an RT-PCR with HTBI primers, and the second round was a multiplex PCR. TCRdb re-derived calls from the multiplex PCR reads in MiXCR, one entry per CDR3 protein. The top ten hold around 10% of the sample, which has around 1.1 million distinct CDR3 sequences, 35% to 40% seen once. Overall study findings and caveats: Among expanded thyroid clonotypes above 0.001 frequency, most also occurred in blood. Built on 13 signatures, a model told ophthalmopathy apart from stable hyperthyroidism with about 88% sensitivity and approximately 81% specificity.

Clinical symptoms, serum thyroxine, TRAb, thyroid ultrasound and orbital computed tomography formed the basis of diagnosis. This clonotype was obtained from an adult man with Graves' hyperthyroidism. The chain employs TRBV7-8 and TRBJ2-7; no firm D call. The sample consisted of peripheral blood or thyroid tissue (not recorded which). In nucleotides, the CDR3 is TGTGTCAGCAGCTTAGGCTTGGGTTACGAGCAGTACTTC. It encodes CVSSLGLGYEQYF.